One and the same sample provided the 7 T cell receptor beta chains below, sequenced in a study of early stage breast cancer tumors. Profiled with immunoSEQ multiplex PCR; TCRdb holds only in-frame clones, not every one. Among some 72,000 clones, more than 60% were seen once, and the ten largest hold approximately 3.7%. The sequencing sample was made of blood. The origin of the receptors is a person aged 55 to 69 with breast cancer.

CDR3 sequence: CASSGTLDPQSQPQHF. In DNA, the CDR3 is TGCGCCAGCAGCGGCACTCTCGACCCCCAGAGCCAGCCCCAGCATTTT. The rearrangement uses TRBV4-3 and TRBJ1-5; D unclear. Deletions cut 5 bases from V and 7 bases from J, with 21 bases between. CDR1 is LGHNA, CDR2 YSLEER, per germline. There are 16 residues in the CDR3.

This clone appeared once. The J gene is TRBJ1-1, the V gene TRBV2; D is undetermined. The V gene's germline CDR1 is SNHLY and CDR2 FYNNEI. This CDR3 comprises 12 residues. Trimming took off 11 bases at V and 0 bases at J, with 10 bases between the two ends. CDR3 region: CASDNMNTEAFF. CDR3 DNA sequence: TGTGCCTCTGACAACATGAACACTGAAGCTTTCTTT.

V usage is TRBV2 and J usage is TRBJ1-5, with TRBD1 identical over 7 bases. The V gene end was trimmed by 6 bases and the J gene end by 3 bases; junction bases not matched to a gene: 5. The CDR3 sequence is 14 residues long. Germline CDR1 and CDR2: SNHLY and FYNNEI. The DNA for the CDR3 is TGTGCCAGCAGCGAGACAGGGTTCAATCAGCCCCAGCATTTT. Translated, it gives CASSETGFNQPQHF.

This clone was counted a few times. The chain links TRBV4-1 to TRBJ2-7; possibly TRBD1 or TRBD2 for D (6 bases each). Per germline, CDR1 MGHRA and CDR2 YSYEKL. The V gene lost 3 bases and the J gene lost 4 bases, with 10 bases spanning the gap. This CDR3 contains 13 residues. The CDR3 sequence is CASSQGGRYEQYF. CDR3 nucleotides: TGCGCCAGCAGCCAGGGGGGCCGGTACGAGCAGTACTTC.

This clone was seen a few times. The chain recombines TRBV29-1 with TRBJ1-2, with D possibly being TRBD1 (5 bases). Trimming removed 5 bases at V and 6 bases at J, with 10 bases between. This CDR3 spans 11 amino acids. Germline values: CDR1 SQVTM, CDR2 ANQGSEA. CDR3 amino acids: CSVSGVDGYTF. The CDR3 nucleotides are TGCAGCGTTTCGGGGGTGGATGGCTACACCTTC.

The CDR3 nucleotides read TGCAGCGTTGCACTATACGGGACCCAGTACTTC. Translated: CSVALYGTQYF. This chain links TRBV29-1 with TRBJ2-5; D ambiguous. In germline, CDR1 is SQVTM, CDR2 ANQGSEA. There are 11 residues in the CDR3. V was cut by 4 bases and J by 7 bases, with 10 bases left in between.

V and J are TRBV5-6 and TRBJ2-1; perhaps D is TRBD1 or TRBD2 (5 bases each). Germline V gene sequence: CDR1 SGHDT, CDR2 YYEEEE. Trimming removed 5 bases from V and 3 bases from J, with 24 bases in between. The CDR3 runs 18 residues. This CDR3 reads CASSRDGLTMGHYNEQFF. In nucleotides, the CDR3 is TGTGCCAGCAGTAGGGACGGTCTCACGATGGGGCACTACAATGAGCAGTTCTTC.